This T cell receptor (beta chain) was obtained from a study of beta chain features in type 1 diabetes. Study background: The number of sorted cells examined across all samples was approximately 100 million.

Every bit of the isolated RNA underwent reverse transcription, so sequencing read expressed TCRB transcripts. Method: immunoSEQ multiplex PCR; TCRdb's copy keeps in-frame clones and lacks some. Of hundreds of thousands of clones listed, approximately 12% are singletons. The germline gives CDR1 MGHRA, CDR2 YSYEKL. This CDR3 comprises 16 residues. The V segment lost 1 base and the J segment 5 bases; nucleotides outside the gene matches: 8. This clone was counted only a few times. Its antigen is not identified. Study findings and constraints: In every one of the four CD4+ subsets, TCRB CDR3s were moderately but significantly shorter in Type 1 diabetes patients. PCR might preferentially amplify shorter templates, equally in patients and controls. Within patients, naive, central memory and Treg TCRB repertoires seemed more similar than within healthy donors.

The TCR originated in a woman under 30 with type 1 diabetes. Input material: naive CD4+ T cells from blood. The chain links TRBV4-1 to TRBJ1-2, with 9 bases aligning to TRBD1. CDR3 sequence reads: CASSQGVQGARYGYTF. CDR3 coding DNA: TGCGCCAGCAGCCAAGGAGTACAGGGGGCGCGGTATGGCTACACCTTC.